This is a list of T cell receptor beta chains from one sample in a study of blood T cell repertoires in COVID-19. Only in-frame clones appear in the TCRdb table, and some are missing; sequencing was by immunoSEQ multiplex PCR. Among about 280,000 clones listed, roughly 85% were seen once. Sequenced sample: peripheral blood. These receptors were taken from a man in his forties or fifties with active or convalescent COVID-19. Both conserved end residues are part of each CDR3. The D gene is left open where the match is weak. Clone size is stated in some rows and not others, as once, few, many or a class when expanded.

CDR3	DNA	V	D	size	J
CASSSGLRGNTGELFF	TGCGCCAGCAGCTCCGGGTTGCGGGGGAACACCGGGGAGCTGTTTTTT	TRBV5-1	.	.	TRBJ2-2
CASSVDGGFGQTYGYTF	TGTGCCAGCAGCGTAGATGGGGGTTTTGGACAGACTTATGGCTACACCTTC	TRBV9	.	few	TRBJ1-2
CASSRSPGGESQPQHF	TGTGCCAGCAGCCGATCTCCAGGGGGCGAGAGTCAGCCCCAGCATTTT	TRBV16	TRBD1	.	TRBJ1-5
CAISGTGLGEQYF	TGTGCCATCAGTGGAACAGGTCTGGGAGAGCAGTACTTC	TRBV10-3	.	.	TRBJ2-7
CASSSGQTMNTEAFF	TGTGCCAGCAGTTCAGGACAGACCATGAACACTGAAGCTTTCTTT	TRBV28	.	.	TRBJ1-1
CASSLQGAVGSPLHF	TGTGCCAGCAGCCTACAGGGGGCCGTCGGTTCACCCCTCCACTTT	TRBV6-6	TRBD1	.	TRBJ1-6
CASSLRAGGYSEAFF	TGCGCCAGCAGCCTACGGGCGGGAGGGTACTCTGAAGCTTTCTTT	TRBV5-1	.	.	TRBJ1-1
CASSINRVSTEAFF	TGTGCCAGCAGCATAAACAGGGTGAGCACTGAAGCTTTCTTT	TRBV27	.	.	TRBJ1-1
CASSFGGQPNGYTF	TGCGCCAGCAGCTTTGGGGGACAGCCGAATGGCTACACCTTC	TRBV5-1	TRBD1	.	TRBJ1-2
CASRGQGATNYGYTF	TGTGCCAGTAGGGGACAGGGGGCAACTAACTATGGCTACACCTTC	TRBV19	TRBD1	.	TRBJ1-2
CASSFSTRLEQFF	TGTGCCAGCAGCTTTTCGACTAGGCTTGAGCAGTTCTTC	TRBV5-5	.	.	TRBJ2-1
CASSPRTGGFYEQYF	TGTGCCAGCAGCCCCCGGACAGGGGGGTTCTACGAGCAGTACTTC	TRBV3-1/TRBV3-2	TRBD1	.	TRBJ2-7
CASSSGVRAQGQPQHF	TGTGCCAGCAGCTCAGGCGTCCGGGCTCAGGGTCAGCCCCAGCATTTT	TRBV7-2	.	.	TRBJ1-5
CASSSGGGGRYEQYF	TGTGCCAGCAGTTCTGGAGGGGGGGGACGGTACGAGCAGTACTTC	TRBV7-2	.	few	TRBJ2-7
CASSLVAGIGNTIYF	TGTGCCAGCAGCTTAGTAGCAGGGATAGGAAACACCATATATTTT	TRBV7-2	.	.	TRBJ1-3
CASSREGTGIMYGYTF	TGTGCCAGCAGCAGGGAAGGGACAGGAATTATGTATGGCTACACCTTC	TRBV21-1	.	few	TRBJ1-2
CATVIPGANVLTF	TGTGCCACCGTAATCCCTGGGGCCAACGTCCTGACTTTC	TRBV28	.	.	TRBJ2-6
CATSRGTDRYEQYF	TGTGCCACCAGCAGAGGGACCGACAGGTACGAGCAGTACTTC	TRBV15	.	.	TRBJ2-7
CASSQGGAGVEKLFF	TGCGCCAGCAGCCAAGGTGGGGCAGGGGTAGAAAAACTGTTTTTT	TRBV4-3	.	.	TRBJ1-4
CASSLDNSNEKLFF	TGTGCCAGCAGCCTAGATAATTCTAATGAAAAACTGTTTTTT	TRBV7-2	.	.	TRBJ1-4
CASSMVPRVIDQPQHF	TGTGCCAGTAGTATGGTCCCCCGGGTTATAGATCAGCCCCAGCATTTT	TRBV19	.	.	TRBJ1-5
CASSVDRVANEQFF	TGTGCCAGCAGCGTGGACAGGGTGGCTAATGAGCAGTTCTTC	TRBV6-4	TRBD1	.	TRBJ2-1
CASSKAQSAYNEQFF	TGTGCCAGTAGTAAAGCGCAGAGTGCCTACAATGAGCAGTTCTTC	TRBV19	.	.	TRBJ2-1
CASSVEGVVAKRELFF	TGTGCCAGCAGCGTAGAAGGGGTCGTAGCTAAGCGGGAGCTGTTTTTT	TRBV9	.	.	TRBJ2-2
CASSEYYEQYF	TGTGCCAGCAGTGAATATTACGAGCAGTACTTC	TRBV2	.	.	TRBJ2-7
CATSDPSRSTDTQYF	TGTGCCACCAGTGACCCAAGCAGGAGCACAGATACGCAGTATTTT	TRBV24-1	.	.	TRBJ2-3
CASSSNLELAAPYTDTQYF	TGTGCCAGCAGTTCGAACCTAGAGTTAGCGGCCCCGTACACAGATACGCAGTATTTT	TRBV28	.	.	TRBJ2-3
CASSRGQGVHTF	TGTGCCAGCAGCCGAGGACAGGGGGTGCACACCTTC	TRBV3-1/TRBV3-2	TRBD1	.	TRBJ1-2
CAEGAITDTQYF	TGTGCCGAAGGAGCGATCACAGATACGCAGTATTTT	TRBV30	.	.	TRBJ2-3
CASSVADLGPQHF	TGTGCCAGCAGTGTGGCGGATTTGGGGCCCCAGCATTTT	TRBV2	.	few	TRBJ1-5
CASRPGTDNPYGYTF	TGTGCCAGCAGACCCGGGACAGATAATCCTTATGGCTACACCTTC	TRBV21-1	.	.	TRBJ1-2
CASSPRGLAGVGGTGELFF	TGTGCCAGTAGTCCGCGAGGCCTAGCGGGAGTTGGGGGCACCGGGGAGCTGTTTTTT	TRBV19	TRBD2	once	TRBJ2-2
CATSRGGTSQNVGSYNEQFF	TGTGCCACCAGCAGGGGCGGGACTAGCCAGAACGTGGGTTCCTACAATGAGCAGTTCTTC	TRBV15	TRBD2	.	TRBJ2-1